This entry concerns a single TCR beta chain. Its antigen remains undetermined. Per-base quality was not reported, and no clone a single base away is much larger than it. Library preparation was by the immunoSEQ multiplex PCR assay. The multiplex PCR relied on a mix of 60 forward primers for TCR Vbeta segments and 13 reverse primers for TCR Jbeta segments. The CDR3 region of rearranged TCR beta genes was amplified from genomic DNA with a multiplex PCR assay. Amplified TCR beta libraries were sequenced as 87-base-pair reads on the Illumina HiSeq System. The source study handled its data this way. A later analysis tallied roughly 76 million unique TCR beta chains across the 640 or so repertoires, and approximately 11 million of those chains were shared by two or more donors. Raw reads were error-corrected and collapsed into unique sequences with a nearest-neighbor algorithm that merged closely related sequences to remove PCR and sequencing errors. V, D and J gene segments were assigned by aligning CDR3 sequences to IMGT reference sequences. For a sequence to be retained, at least a six-nucleotide match to both a V gene segment and a J gene segment was required. Rearrangements were classified as productive when the CDR3 lacked stop codons and remained in frame with V and J, and all other rearrangements were classified as non-productive. Following IMGT convention, CDR3 was defined as the stretch from the second conserved V-encoded cysteine up to the conserved J-encoded phenylalanine. Sequences without an unambiguous match to a single V gene segment were excluded from the earlier analysis of about 600 of the donors. An earlier analysis of several hundred of the donors classified V segments as functional when productive rearrangements were above 56.7% and as segregating when the standard deviation between donors was above 5%. A statistical classification framework was built for diagnosing cytomegalovirus status from the catalog of TCR beta chain sequences. In a later analysis, TCR nucleotide sequences were compared against IMGT/GENE-DB human TR gene sequences so that V and J genes could be assigned. The TCRdist pipeline was used in a later analysis to assign CDR3 sequences and most-parsimonious VDJ recombination scenarios. In a later analysis, each TCR beta chain was defined by its CDR3 amino acid sequence together with its V-gene family, and reads lacking a unique V-gene family were excluded. A later analysis removed over 500 highly shared, low-generation-probability nucleotide sequences to deal with suspected cross-contamination and a sequencing artifact. A later analysis calculated a clonal expansion index for each public chain from normalized within-repertoire ranks of inferred template counts. Generation probabilities in a later analysis came from a VDJ recombination model fitted to out-of-frame rearrangements, and those results were checked against IGoR. Hypergeometric tests were used in a later analysis to score TCR-TCR, TCR-HLA and TCR-CMV co-occurrence, with a repertoire-size bias correction applied to the TCR pairs. In a later analysis, false discovery rates were estimated by permuting HLA or CMV assignments 20 times. In a later analysis, co-occurring TCRs were grouped using DBSCAN, with TCRdist sequence similarity added in when clustering inside HLA-allele-positive subsets. Repertoires with fewer than 30,000 or more than 120,000 public chains, plus five repertoires with anomalous nucleotide sharing, were excluded from co-occurrence clustering. TCRdb carries this immuneACCESS record with in-frame sequences only. Its versions omit some clonotypes, under half of them owing to an unresolved V gene in the studies checked, with the rest unexplained. The D gene and trimming were derived from the DNA, and the V and J assignments and clone size from that table. The sample yields hundreds of thousands of clones; over 65% were counted once. 2.7% of the sample rests with the top ten.

The source of the sample is a study of cytomegalovirus exposure and HLA in healthy donors listed by TCRdb under 2017. Regarding the research as a whole: An earlier analysis of approximately 600 of the donors reported approximately 270 Gb of sequence data and 117 million unique TCR beta sequences from 150 million to 200 million T cells. Across some 400 genotyped donors of the cohort, an average of approximately 240,000 unique TCR beta nucleotide sequences per donor were sequenced, and roughly a sixth of those sequences were non-productive. Donor age, sex, ethnicity and CMV serostatus were compiled alongside the repertoire data. Rather than drawing on any new phenotypic data, the later analysis identified candidate immune exposures from TCR beta sequences and the way those sequences occurred across donors. Of the 300 to 450 genotyped donors, around 81% fell in the genetic ancestry cluster associated with self-reported Caucasian donors. Using immunosequencing, the study profiled T cell repertoires from 666 subjects and related those repertoires to cytomegalovirus serostatus. Class I and class II HLA loci were covered by the typing at four-digit resolution. Every discovery cohort repertoire had been produced on one sequencing platform. Roughly 5 DR-DQ haplotypes were handled as single units for association and clustering, since linkage in the cohort was strong. An earlier analysis of about 600 of the donors used high-throughput TCR beta sequencing to judge whether each TCR beta V gene segment behaved as functional or pseudogenic. The study was designed to test whether signatures of past pathogen exposure could be identified by cataloging public T cell receptors. A separate validation cohort of over a hundred different subjects was used in addition to the 666-subject first cohort. An early release covering roughly 640 HLA-typed donors comprised about 290 gigabases of sequencing data and roughly 85 million unique TCR sequences. Typing coverage differed by locus: A, B, C, DRB1 and DQB1 were typed in about 620-640 donors, DQA1 in 522, DPA1 in approximately 600, and DPB1 in just under 490. In a later genetic analysis, genome-wide SNP genotypes for about 60% of the 666 donors were used, and that subset was treated as a discovery cohort. In a later analysis, previously published TCR beta repertoires from about 640 donors were re-analyzed and high-resolution HLA genotyping was added so that TCR occurrence patterns could be studied. The study combined high-throughput TCR immunosequencing, statistical association of individual TCRs with disease status, and machine learning to predict cytomegalovirus infection status.

Broader findings and caveats from the paper: A further reported finding was that TCR beta sequences accurately predicted the HLA-A and HLA-B alleles for most subjects in the first cohort. The study gave a list of some 150 TCR beta chains associated with cytomegalovirus. The only immune exposure information available for the cohort was CMV serostatus. A later analysis found that most CMV-associated TCR beta chains appeared HLA-restricted, with HLA associations seemingly driven largely by CMV exposure. The cohort was sequenced for TCR beta chains only, and without alpha or paired-chain data the features that could be detected were limited. While some public TCRs were present in many individuals, most TCR sequences turned up only very rarely across donors. In a later analysis, around 15,000 TCR beta sequences were associated with specific HLA alleles at a false discovery rate of 0.05. Linkage disequilibrium might explain the correlated functional status among segregating V segments, but an unknown experimental factor could not be ruled out. When HLA alleles, especially DR and DQ, strongly co-occurred, TCR associations were difficult to assign to individual alleles. According to a later analysis, parvovirus B19, influenza, CMV and Epstein-Barr virus appeared linked to several top co-occurrence clusters. Because counts were too low, roughly 16 rarely observed V segments, including chromosome 9 orphons, were excluded from the earlier analysis of around 590 of the donors. Sequencing depth was assumed to be roughly uniform across donors in the presence/absence analyses, though that assumption may not hold. The authors suggested that the approach could potentially be extended to other disease states and immunological phenotypes. A few of the identified cytomegalovirus-associated TCR beta chains were confirmed in vitro to be specific for cytomegalovirus antigens. In an earlier analysis of approximately 590 of the donors, most TCR beta V segments appeared in productive rearrangements about 87% or about 30% of the time, broadly matching IMGT annotations. The sequencing pipeline was judged likely to have produced a cluster of highly shared sequence variants as a technical artifact. A later analysis found that TCR association rates varied across HLA loci, with DRB1 alleles showing the most associated TCRs and HLA-C alleles the fewest. Some IMGT-functional V segments, including TRBV6-2 and TRBV6-3, could not be distinguished by the 87-base-pair reads and were therefore excluded. A later analysis found that HLA-associated TCR beta chains were more clonally expanded and had lower generation probabilities than equally common non-associated chains. In a later genetic analysis, a missense DCLRE1C variant was associated with V-gene and J-gene trimming of TCR beta chains, and the association was replicated in an independent cohort. Because HLA typing was unavailable for some donors at each locus, only the typed subset was used in association tests. In a later genetic analysis, fewer N-insertions in productive TCRs were reported among donors in an Asian-associated ancestry cluster than the roughly 710-donor mean. Cytomegalovirus status was reported to be diagnosed by the classifier with high specificity and sensitivity in both the original and validation cohorts.

From cysteine to phenylalanine, the CDR3 is 14 amino acids long. This entry keeps only the CDR3 DNA: 42 bases, framed from base 1. V lost 5 bases and J lost 2 bases, and the count of bases not matched to a germline gene is 5. As encoded in the germline V gene, CDR1 is SGHTA while CDR2 is FQGNSA. The cohort comprised 666 healthy bone marrow donors. At the time of sampling, every cohort member was nominally healthy, though immune exposures that went unrecorded were likely present. The donor tested CMV seropositive and was one of the 289 seropositive cohort members. A peripheral blood sample was collected from each donor, and TCR beta sequencing was performed on peripheral blood mononuclear cells. Genomic DNA extraction from the blood cell samples was performed with the Qiagen DNeasy Blood Extraction Kit.

The TCR comes from a woman in her fifties or sixties in good health and CMV-seropositive. Sequencing input: PBMCs. The rearrangement joined TRBV7-2 to TRBJ2-7; TRBD2 lines up with 8 middle nucleotides. The sequenced DNA: TGTGCCAGCAGCCGGGGGGGGCCAACCTACGAGCAGTACTTC. It encodes CASSRGGPTYEQYF.